The sequence of this T cell receptor (beta chain) was determined in a study of blood T cells in healthy people across ages. Study conclusions and caveats: Diversity was higher, and naive CD4+ cells more numerous, in long-lived donors than in aged donors.

Deletions cut 3 bases from V and 5 bases from J, with 20 bases between. CDR1 is KGHSH, CDR2 LQKENI, per germline. The CDR3 has 17 residues. With a J-beta primer mix and a sample-barcoded 5' primer, a second PCR ran 7 to 11 cycles. TCRdb itself ran the 5' RACE reads through MiXCR, one entry per CDR3 protein. The table lists approximately 800,000 distinct CDR3 sequences, around 50% of them singletons. Per sample, at least 6 micrograms of total RNA were extracted. Details on this clonotype: Its antigen is unknown.

Sequenced: blood. The sequence came from a man at least 80 years old in good health. The chain employs TRBV18 and TRBJ2-1, with D possibly being TRBD1 (6 bases). CDR3 sequence (DNA): TGTGCCAGCTCACCGAGGACAGCTACGATTCAGGACAATGAGCAGTTCTTC. The encoded protein is CASSPRTATIQDNEQFF.